This T cell receptor (beta chain) was retrieved from a study of blood T cell repertoires in COVID-19. Study background: Researchers got acute and convalescent COVID-19 samples from the United States, Italy and Spain. Sources were T cells, B-cell-depleted T cells, or PBMCs; the material itself was cDNA or gDNA.

The V gene lost 3 bases and the J gene lost 3 bases, with 11 bases spanning the gap. CDR3 length: 14 residues. Germline assignment: CDR1 SGHNT and CDR2 YENEEA. Authors' methods: Reference gene primer amplification gave estimated nucleated cell counts. Profiling relied on immunoSEQ multiplex PCR, and the TCRdb table lists in-frame clones only, not all of them. That table supplies the V and J calls and clone size; D and trimming were determined from the DNA. The table includes 52,000 or so clones, less than 90% detected once. Sequenced sample: peripheral blood. This chain uses TRBV11-3 with TRBJ2-5, with D possibly being TRBD1 (6 bases). The source of this sequence is a human donor in a cohort sampled during active COVID-19. The CDR3 DNA reads as TGTGCCAGCAGCTTTCCCGCAGGGGAAGAGACCCAGTACTTC. It codes for CASSFPAGEETQYF.